These T cell receptor beta chains were read from a single sample in a study of neurological immune-mediated disorders. TCRdb redid the calling of the 5' RACE reads with MiXCR, one entry per CDR3 protein. The table shows some 78,000 distinct CDR3 sequences, with roughly 4.7% occurring only once. Material: PBMCs. These receptors came from a young woman with multiple sclerosis. Both conserved end residues are part of each CDR3. A D gene is named only where the DNA matches it firmly. Clone size is given for some rows only: seen once, a few or many times, or a class if the clone is expanded.

clone_size	j_call	v_call	d_call	cdr3_length	cdr3_nt	cdr3_aa
many	TRBJ1-4	TRBV7-3	TRBD1	20	TGTGCCAGCAGCTTAACCGCCCCGGGACAGGGGATGGATTTGGATGAAAAACTGTTTTTT	CASSLTAPGQGMDLDEKLFF
many	TRBJ2-2	TRBV12-3/TRBV12-4	TRBD2	20	TGTGCCAGCAGCCCCCGCAGACTAGCGGGGGGGCGTTCGGGCACCGGGGAGCTGTTTTTT	CASSPRRLAGGRSGTGELFF
many	TRBJ2-6	TRBV5-1	NA	16	TGCGCCAGCAGCTTGGTAGGAGGCTCTGGGGCCAACGTCCTGACTTTC	CASSLVGGSGANVLTF
NA	TRBJ2-5	TRBV20-1	NA	19	TGCAGTGCTAGCCCGACTTTAACGCGGACAGACCTTAAACAAGAGACCCAGTACTTC	CSASPTLTRTDLKQETQYF
many	TRBJ1-1	TRBV5-1	NA	13	TGCGCCAGCAGCTTGAACTCCCCCTCTGAAGCTTTCTTT	CASSLNSPSEAFF
NA	TRBJ2-3	TRBV15	NA	11	TGTGCCACCAGCAAGTCGGCGACGCAGTATTTT	CATSKSATQYF
many	TRBJ1-4	TRBV20-1	NA	13	TGCAGTGCTCCTCAGGGTAGTAATGAAAAACTGTTTTTT	CSAPQGSNEKLFF
few	TRBJ2-2	TRBV12-3/TRBV12-4	TRBD2	15	TGTGCCAGCAGTTCTGTAGCGGGCCTACAAGGGGAGCTGTTTTTT	CASSSVAGLQGELFF
many	TRBJ1-2	TRBV5-1	NA	13	TGCGCCAGCAGCTTCCCCAATAGGGAGGGCTACACCTTC	CASSFPNREGYTF
few	TRBJ2-6	TRBV28	NA	12	TGTGCCAGCAGTACCAGTCCCAACGTCCTGACTTTC	CASSTSPNVLTF
NA	TRBJ1-1	TRBV5-6	NA	16	TGTGCCAGCAGCTTTCCCCCGCCGACAGGGAACACTGAAGCTTTCTTT	CASSFPPPTGNTEAFF
many	TRBJ2-1	TRBV4-1	NA	17	TGCGCCAGCAGCCAAGATTCAGGACAGCGCTCCTACAATGAGCAGTTCTTC	CASSQDSGQRSYNEQFF
many	TRBJ2-1	TRBV10-3	NA	12	TGTGCCATCAGTGAATGGGGAAATGAGCAGTTCTTC	CAISEWGNEQFF
many	TRBJ1-1	TRBV20-1	NA	11	TGCAGTGCTAGAGATTATCCTGAAGCTTTCTTT	CSARDYPEAFF
many	TRBJ2-1	TRBV6-4	TRBD2	15	TGTGCCAGCAGCGCGACTAGCGGGAGTTACAATGAGCAGTTCTTC	CASSATSGSYNEQFF
many	TRBJ2-1	TRBV2	NA	11	TGTGCCAGCGGGCCGTGGTATGAGCAGTTCTTC	CASGPWYEQFF
NA	TRBJ1-4	TRBV6-1	NA	13	TGTGCCAGCAGTCCCCGACAGGATGAAAAACTGTTTTTT	CASSPRQDEKLFF
many	TRBJ2-3	TRBV24-1	NA	16	TGTGCCACCAGTGATTCCTCCACTTACCACACAGATACGCAGTATTTT	CATSDSSTYHTDTQYF
NA	TRBJ2-1	TRBV5-1	NA	14	TGCGCCAGCAGCGACGGGCAGGGTATAGGTGAGCAGTTCTTC	CASSDGQGIGEQFF
many	TRBJ1-5	TRBV7-8	NA	13	TGTGCCAGCAGCCCCATGTCACCCCAGCCCCAGCATTTT	CASSPMSPQPQHF
many	TRBJ2-1	TRBV4-2	NA	15	TGTGCCAGCAGCCAACAGGTTGCGGAGTACAATGAGCAGTTCTTC	CASSQQVAEYNEQFF
many	TRBJ2-7	TRBV5-1	NA	16	TGCGCCAGCAGCCCAGGAACCGTAGTCGGTGTCTCCGAGCAGTACTTC	CASSPGTVVGVSEQYF
many	TRBJ1-5	TRBV7-2	NA	14	TGTGCCAGCAGCTTATGGGGGAACAATCAGCCCCAGCATTTT	CASSLWGNNQPQHF
NA	TRBJ2-2	TRBV12-3/TRBV12-4	TRBD1	17	TGTGCCAGCAGTTTTTCGTGGATGGGACAGTGGACCGGGGAGCTGTTTTTT	CASSFSWMGQWTGELFF
many	TRBJ2-2	TRBV12-3/TRBV12-4	TRBD2	16	TGTGCCAGCAGTTTACTAGCGGTCGCGAACACCGGGGAGCTGTTTTTT	CASSLLAVANTGELFF
many	TRBJ1-2	TRBV20-1	NA	14	TGCAGTGCTAGGGGGACGGACCTTAACTATGGCTACACCTTC	CSARGTDLNYGYTF
many	TRBJ1-2	TRBV19	NA	13	TGTGCCAGTAGTCTGTCGAGGGACGGGGGCTACACCTTC	CASSLSRDGGYTF
many	TRBJ2-5	TRBV15	NA	13	TGTGCCACCAGCGGACAGTACCAAGAGACCCAGTACTTC	CATSGQYQETQYF
many	TRBJ2-1	TRBV7-6	NA	12	TGTGCCAGCAGCCCGAGGTCGGATGAGCAGTTCTTC	CASSPRSDEQFF
NA	TRBJ2-1	TRBV19	NA	14	TGTGCCAGTAGTATTAGCGCGGCGTACAATGAGCAGTTCTTC	CASSISAAYNEQFF
few	TRBJ2-5	TRBV3-1	TRBD2	16	TGTGCCAGCAGCTGGGGAGGGGCTAGCGGGCAAGAGACCCAGTACTTC	CASSWGGASGQETQYF
many	TRBJ2-2	TRBV10-3	NA	14	TGTGCCATCAGTGATCCAGCGTTTAGCGGGGAGCTGTTTTTT	CAISDPAFSGELFF
many	TRBJ2-3	TRBV20-1	NA	16	TGCAGTACAGAAGACGGGTCGTCAAGAAGCACAGATACGCAGTATTTT	CSTEDGSSRSTDTQYF